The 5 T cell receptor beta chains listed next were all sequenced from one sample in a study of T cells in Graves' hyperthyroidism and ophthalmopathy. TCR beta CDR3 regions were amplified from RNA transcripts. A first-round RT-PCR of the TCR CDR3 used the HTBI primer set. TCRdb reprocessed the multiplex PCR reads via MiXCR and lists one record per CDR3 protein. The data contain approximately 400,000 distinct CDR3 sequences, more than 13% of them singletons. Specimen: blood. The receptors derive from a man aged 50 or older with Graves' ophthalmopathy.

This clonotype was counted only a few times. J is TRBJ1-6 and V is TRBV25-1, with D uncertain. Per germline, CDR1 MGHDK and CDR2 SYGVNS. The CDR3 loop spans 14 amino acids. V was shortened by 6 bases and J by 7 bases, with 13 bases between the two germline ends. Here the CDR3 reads CASSAVGPNSPLHF. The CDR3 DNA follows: TGTGCCAGCAGCGCCGTCGGGCCAAATTCACCCCTCCACTTT.

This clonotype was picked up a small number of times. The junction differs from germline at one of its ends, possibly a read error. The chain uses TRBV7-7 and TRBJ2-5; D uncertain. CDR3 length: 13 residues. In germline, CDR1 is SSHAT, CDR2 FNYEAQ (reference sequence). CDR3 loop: CASSSRARETQYF. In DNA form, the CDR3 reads TGTGCTAGCAGCTCCCGGGCGCGGGAGACCCAGTACTTC.

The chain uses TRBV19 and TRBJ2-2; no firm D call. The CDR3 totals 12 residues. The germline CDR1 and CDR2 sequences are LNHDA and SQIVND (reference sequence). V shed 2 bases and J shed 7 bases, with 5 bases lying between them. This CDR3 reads CASSILGGELFF. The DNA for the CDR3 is TGTGCCAGTAGTATATTGGGCGGGGAGCTGTTTTTT.

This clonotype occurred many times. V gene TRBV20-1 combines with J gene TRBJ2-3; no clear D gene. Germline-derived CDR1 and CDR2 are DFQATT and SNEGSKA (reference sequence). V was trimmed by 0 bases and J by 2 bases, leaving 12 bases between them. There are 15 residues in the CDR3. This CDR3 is CSARDVRTPTDTQYF. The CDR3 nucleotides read TGCAGTGCTAGAGATGTCAGGACCCCCACAGATACGCAGTATTTT.

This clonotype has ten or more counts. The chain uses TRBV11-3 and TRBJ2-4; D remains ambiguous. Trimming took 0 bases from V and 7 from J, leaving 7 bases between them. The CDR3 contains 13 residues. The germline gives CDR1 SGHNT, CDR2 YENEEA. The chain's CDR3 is CASSLDHRNIQYF. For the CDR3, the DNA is TGTGCCAGCAGCTTAGATCATCGGAACATTCAGTACTTC.